These 24 T cell receptor beta chains originate from one sample sequenced in a study of cytomegalovirus exposure and HLA in healthy donors. Primers included in the PCR were 60 Vbeta and 13 Jbeta primers. Sequenced by immunoSEQ multiplex PCR; TCRdb stores in-frame clones only, minus some. The sample comprises under 300,000 clones, roughly 70% of which are singletons, and roughly 2.4% rests with the top ten. Material: PBMCs. These receptors all stem from a female donor in good health and CMV-seronegative.

V and J are TRBV11-3 and TRBJ1-1, with TRBD1 matching over 7 bases. CDR3 length: 12 residues. The V segment lost 4 bases and the J segment 9 bases; nucleotides outside the gene matches: 5. Germline V gene lookup returns CDR1 SGHNT and CDR2 YENEEA. CDR3 amino acids: CASSYRQGQAFF. The CDR3 DNA reads as TGTGCCAGCAGCTACCGACAGGGACAAGCTTTCTTT. Looking up the rest from reference TRBV11-3 and TRBJ1-1 gives the full variable domain: EAGVVQSPRYKIIEKKQPVAFWCNPISGHNTLYWYLQNLGQGPELLIRYENEEAVDDSQLPKDRFSAERLKGVDSTLKIQPAELGDSAVYLCASSYRQGQAFFGQGTRLTVV.

This chain joins TRBV27 and TRBJ1-5, with 9 positions matching TRBD1. V was pared by 6 bases and J by 9 bases, with 9 bases of the junction left unmatched. The CDR3 is 14 amino acids. In germline, CDR1 is MNHEY, CDR2 SMNVEV (reference sequence). The CDR3: CASRTGQGLLPQHF. The CDR3 nucleotides are TGTGCCAGCAGAACGGGACAGGGTCTTCTGCCCCAGCATTTT.

This clone has just a few counts. J is TRBJ1-5 and V is TRBV28; 8 bases align to TRBD1. The CDR3 contains 18 residues. The germline V gene has CDR1 MDHEN and CDR2 SYDVKM. The trim removed 6 bases at V and 2 bases at J, leaving 15 bases unmatched. The CDR3 nucleotides read TGTGCCAGCAGACCAAACGTTCAGGGGGCAAGAGGCAATCAGCCCCAGCATTTT. Amino acid sequence: CASRPNVQGARGNQPQHF.

V gene TRBV2 combines with J gene TRBJ1-1; D not resolved. V gave up 5 bases and J gave up 8 bases, with 12 bases separating them. CDR1 is SNHLY and CDR2 is FYNNEI in the germline V gene. The CDR3 is 12 residues long. CDR3 region: CASSLSGREAFF. The CDR3 coding sequence is TGTGCCAGCAGTTTGTCAGGCCGAGAAGCTTTCTTT. Looking up the rest from reference TRBV2 and TRBJ1-1 gives the full variable domain: EPEVTQTPSHQVTQMGQEVILRCVPISNHLYFYWYRQILGQKVEFLVSFYNNEISEKSEIFDDQFSVERPDGSNFTLKIRSTKLEDSAMYFCASSLSGREAFFGQGTRLTVV.

The genes are TRBV2 and TRBJ1-1; D not certain. The CDR3 has 12 amino acids. Deletions cut 6 bases from V and 2 bases from J, with 7 bases between. In germline, CDR1 is SNHLY, CDR2 FYNNEI. The CDR3 is CASRGQNTEAFF. The CDR3 coding sequence is TGTGCCAGCAGGGGCCAAAACACTGAAGCTTTCTTT. Variable domain in full (rest from reference TRBV2 and TRBJ1-1): EPEVTQTPSHQVTQMGQEVILRCVPISNHLYFYWYRQILGQKVEFLVSFYNNEISEKSEIFDDQFSVERPDGSNFTLKIRSTKLEDSAMYFCASRGQNTEAFFGQGTRLTVV.

CDR3 residues: CASSDGRGVSTEAFF. CDR3 DNA sequence: TGTGCCAGCAGCGACGGCAGGGGAGTTAGCACTGAAGCTTTCTTT. V is TRBV9 and J is TRBJ1-1; possibly TRBD1 for D (6 bases). The germline gives CDR1 SGDLS, CDR2 YYNGEE. This CDR3 comprises 15 residues. The ends were cut back, 3 bases at V and 4 bases at J, with 16 bases in the middle. Supplemented by reference TRBV9 and TRBJ1-1, the full variable domain reads DSGVTQTPKHLITATGQRVTLRCSPRSGDLSVYWYQQSLDQGLQFLIQYYNGEERAKGNILERFSAQQFPDLHSELNLSSLELGDSALYFCASSDGRGVSTEAFFGQGTRLTVV.

V usage is TRBV5-1 and J usage is TRBJ1-1, with 10 bases that match TRBD1. Unmatched junction bases numbered 6, after V lost 4 bases and J lost 0 bases. This CDR3 is built from 16 residues. Germline V gene sequence: CDR1 SGHRS, CDR2 YFSETQ. CDR3 sequence reads: CASSEGQGNMNTEAFF. The CDR3 nucleotides are TGCGCCAGCAGCGAGGGACAGGGGAATATGAACACTGAAGCTTTCTTT.

This clone was detected only once. The chain carries TRBV5-8 and TRBJ1-1; the D is unclear. The CDR3 runs to 13 residues. Looked up from germline, CDR1 is SGHTS and CDR2 is YDEGEE. The V gene lost 2 bases and the J gene lost 7 bases, with 12 bases spanning the gap. This chain's CDR3 is CASSLIRGGEAFF. The CDR3 nucleotides are TGTGCCAGCAGCTTAATTCGTGGCGGTGAAGCTTTCTTT.

This clone has a handful of counts. The chain uses TRBV5-1 and TRBJ2-7, with D tentatively TRBD1 (5 bases). The germline gives CDR1 SGHRS, CDR2 YFSETQ. The CDR3 spans 14 residues. V was pared by 0 bases and J by 4 bases, with 11 bases between. The CDR3 coding sequence is TGCGCCAGCAGCTTGGAGGGGCCGAAATACGAGCAGTACTTC. Its translation is CASSLEGPKYEQYF. The complete variable domain, with remaining parts taken from reference TRBV5-1 and TRBJ2-7, reads KAGVTQTPRYLIKTRGQQVTLSCSPISGHRSVSWYQQTPGQGLQFLFEYFSETQRNKGNFPGRFSGRQFSNSRSEMNVSTLELGDSALYLCASSLEGPKYEQYFGPGTRLTVT.

Only a few counts were recorded for this clone. The sample has other DNA sequences that encode this CDR3 too. The chain carries TRBV9 and TRBJ2-3; 14 bases match TRBD2. Germline V lookup: CDR1 SGDLS, CDR2 YYNGEE. V dropped 3 bases and J dropped 5; count of bases not matched to a gene: 5. The CDR3 spans 16 residues. The CDR3 loop reads CASSGLAGGPGDTQYF. DNA of the CDR3: TGTGCCAGCAGCGGACTAGCGGGAGGGCCGGGAGATACGCAGTATTTT. The full variable domain, completed using reference TRBV9 and TRBJ2-3, is DSGVTQTPKHLITATGQRVTLRCSPRSGDLSVYWYQQSLDQGLQFLIQYYNGEERAKGNILERFSAQQFPDLHSELNLSSLELGDSALYFCASSGLAGGPGDTQYFGPGTRLTVL.

The chain links TRBV6-1 to TRBJ2-7, with D uncertain. V lost 6 bases and J lost 2, with 2 bases in between. CDR1 and CDR2 from the germline V gene are MNHNS and SASEGT. This CDR3 region has 10 residues. Here the CDR3 reads CASSAYEQYF. DNA for the CDR3: TGTGCCAGCAGCGCCTACGAGCAGTACTTC.

As for this clone: A read error may account for a junction end that differs from germline. Additional DNA sequences in this sample encode the identical CDR3. The chain couples TRBV2 to TRBJ2-1, with D tentatively TRBD2 (6 bases). Germline CDR1 and CDR2: SNHLY and FYNNEI. This CDR3 contains 13 residues. The DNA for the CDR3 is TGCGCCAGCACGGAGGGGATGTTCAATGAGCAGTTCTTC. This gives the protein CASTEGMFNEQFF.

The rearrangement uses TRBV7-9 and TRBJ2-2; TRBD2 might be the D (5 bases). The germline V gene has CDR1 SEHNR and CDR2 FQNEAQ (reference sequence). CDR3 length equals 15 residues. Trimming removed 1 base from V and 3 bases from J, with 9 bases in between. CDR3 sequence: CASSLVSGYTGELFF. The DNA of the CDR3 is TGTGCCAGCAGCTTAGTATCGGGGTACACCGGGGAGCTGTTTTTT.

The V call is TRBV27, the J call TRBJ2-1; tentative D call: TRBD2 (6 bases). Germline V gene sequence: CDR1 MNHEY, CDR2 SMNVEV (reference sequence). CDR3 length: 15 amino acids. V lost 6 bases to trimming and J lost 8 bases, with 20 bases between them. The CDR3 here is CASRTGTRDRDEQFF. CDR3 bases: TGTGCCAGCAGGACCGGGACTCGAGACCGTGATGAGCAGTTCTTC.

This CDR3 is CASSESSTIAGAYEQYF. CDR3 coding DNA: TGCGCCAGCAGTGAGTCCTCAACAATAGCGGGAGCCTACGAGCAGTACTTC. This chain links TRBV10-2 with TRBJ2-7, with TRBD2 matching over 9 bases. With 0 bases clipped from V and 2 bases from J, the junction kept 8 bases outside the gene matches. CDR3 size: 17 residues. Looked up from germline, CDR1 is WSHSY and CDR2 is SAAADI.

This clone was detected only a few times. The CDR3: CASSILGQRNEQFF. CDR3 in DNA: TGTGCCAGTAGTATACTAGGACAGCGTAATGAGCAGTTCTTC. This chain joins TRBV19 and TRBJ2-1; a possible D gene is TRBD1 (6 bases). Germline-derived CDR1 and CDR2 are LNHDA and SQIVND (reference sequence). Trimming shortened V by 2 bases and J by 7 bases, and 12 bases separated the two germline ends. The CDR3 covers 14 residues.

This clone has more than one count but fewer than ten. The CDR3 reads CASLAGVGELFF. Written as DNA, the CDR3 is TGTGCCAGCCTAGCGGGAGTCGGGGAGCTGTTTTTT. The gene calls are TRBV6-5 and TRBJ2-2; 10 bases line up with TRBD2. The CDR3 consists of 12 residues. In germline, CDR1 is MNHEY, CDR2 SVGAGI. Trimming at V came to 8 bases and at J to 7 bases, leaving 1 base not matched to a gene.

This chain uses TRBV29-1 with TRBJ2-2; perhaps TRBD1 as D (5 bases). V lost 3 bases and J lost 6, with 11 bases in between. Germline CDR1 reads SQVTM; CDR2 reads ANQGSEA. The CDR3 totals 13 residues. The CDR3 spells CSVDRTGAGELFF. DNA of the CDR3: TGCAGCGTTGACAGAACAGGTGCCGGGGAGCTGTTTTTT.

This clone was detected only a few times. V and J are TRBV28 and TRBJ1-2, with D unclear. Germline assignment: CDR1 MDHEN and CDR2 SYDVKM. The V gene lost 2 bases and the J gene lost 2 bases, with 3 bases spanning the gap. This CDR3 is built from 12 residues. Here the CDR3 reads CASSLANYGYTF. The CDR3 bases are TGTGCCAGCAGTTTAGCGAACTATGGCTACACCTTC.

The chain uses TRBV5-1 and TRBJ2-3, with 10 bases that match TRBD2. CDR1 and CDR2 (germline): SGHRS, YFSETQ. The V and J ends lost 0 bases and 4 bases, in that order; junction bases with no gene match: 5. The CDR3 loop spans 16 amino acids. The CDR3 DNA sequence: TGCGCCAGCAGCTTGGGCAGCGGGAGGGCTTCAGATACGCAGTATTTT. Amino acid sequence: CASSLGSGRASDTQYF. Combining the CDR3 with reference TRBV5-1 and TRBJ2-3 gives the whole variable domain KAGVTQTPRYLIKTRGQQVTLSCSPISGHRSVSWYQQTPGQGLQFLFEYFSETQRNKGNFPGRFSGRQFSNSRSEMNVSTLELGDSALYLCASSLGSGRASDTQYFGPGTRLTVL.

In its sample, this clone was seen a few times. This sample also contains other DNA sequences that code for the same CDR3. The V and J genes are TRBV19 and TRBJ1-1; D may be TRBD1 (5 bases). Trimming stripped 6 bases from V and 0 bases from J, with 8 bases between. This CDR3 has 13 amino acids. CDR1 is LNHDA, CDR2 SQIVND, per germline (reference sequence). In nucleotides, the CDR3 is TGTGCCAGTAGCGGACAACTGAACACTGAAGCTTTCTTT. Its translation is CASSGQLNTEAFF. Full variable domain (missing parts from reference TRBV19 and TRBJ1-1): DGGITQSPKYLFRKEGQNVTLSCEQNLNHDAMYWYRQDPGQGLRLIYYSQIVNDFQKGDIAEGYSVSREKKESFPLTVTSAQKNPTAFYLCASSGQLNTEAFFGQGTRLTVV.

The genes are TRBV13 and TRBJ2-5; 9 nucleotides agree with TRBD1. Germline V gene data show CDR1 as PRHDT and CDR2 as FYEKMQ (reference sequence). Trimming took 1 base from V and 5 from J; bases not matched to a gene: 5. This CDR3 contains 15 residues. CDR3 loop: CASSLEGQGLETQYF. CDR3 coding DNA: TGTGCCAGCAGCTTAGAGGGACAGGGTTTGGAGACCCAGTACTTC. Together with reference TRBV13 and TRBJ2-5, the CDR3 gives the full variable domain: AAGVIQSPRHLIKEKRETATLKCYPIPRHDTVYWYQQGPGQDPQFLISFYEKMQSDKGSIPDRFSAQQFSDYHSELNMSSLELGDSALYFCASSLEGQGLETQYFGPGTRLLVL.

The gene calls are TRBV12-5 and TRBJ2-3, with 10 nucleotides matching TRBD2. Germline CDR1 and CDR2: LGHNT and FRNRAP. V shed 5 bases, J shed 3 bases, and the junction held 2 bases outside the gene matches. CDR3 size: 14 residues. CDR3 residues: CASGLAGATDTQYF. The CDR3 bases are TGTGCTAGTGGTCTAGCGGGAGCAACAGATACGCAGTATTTT.

In its sample, this clone was seen once. The chain uses TRBV4-2 and TRBJ2-2, with 11 bases matching TRBD2. There are 16 residues in the CDR3. Per the germline V gene, CDR1 is LGHNA and CDR2 is YNFKEQ. J gave up 6 bases and V 2 bases, and 5 bases lay outside the gene matches. As DNA, the CDR3 is TGTGCCAGCAGCCAACCTTTAGCGGGAGGGGCCGGGGAGCTGTTTTTT. This sequence encodes CASSQPLAGGAGELFF.